This T cell receptor (beta chain) was captured by sequencing in a study of CD8 T cells in ankylosing spondylitis. Regarding this clonotype: What it binds is unknown.

Trimming removed 6 bases from V and 2 bases from J, with 13 bases in between. The CDR3 is 14 residues long. From germline, CDR1 is MDHEN and CDR2 SYDVKM. TCRdb used MiXCR to reprocess the 5' RACE reads, holding one entry per CDR3 protein. The table shows 130,000 or so distinct CDR3 sequences, with under 20% occurring only once. Study results and limitations: Several highly homologous variants made up a TCR beta motif that seemed to typify ankylosing spondylitis blood. Prior work had noted some motif variants in reactive arthritis blood and synovial fluid.

The material sequenced was blood, either unsorted or a sorted T cell fraction (not recorded which). This receptor was identified in a male donor with ankylosing spondylitis. This chain links TRBV28 with TRBJ1-2; no reliable D call. CDR3 in amino acids: CASSRILGNYGYTF. The CDR3 bases are TGTGCCAGCAGCCGAATATTGGGGAACTATGGCTACACCTTC.